This T cell receptor (beta chain) originates from a study of T cells in Graves' hyperthyroidism and ophthalmopathy. This CDR3 is 16 amino acids long. Per germline, CDR1 SGHRS and CDR2 YFSETQ. Amplification of TCR beta CDR3 regions was performed using RNA transcripts as template. The HTBI primer set drove a first-round RT-PCR of the TCR CDR3. TCRdb used MiXCR to reprocess the multiplex PCR reads, holding one entry per CDR3 protein. The repertoire has around 450,000 distinct CDR3 sequences, more than 15% of them found once; the top ten carry over 12%. A note on this clonotype: A read error is possible here, since a much larger clone lies one base away.

The chain employs TRBV5-1 and TRBJ2-6; D may match TRBD1 or TRBD2 (5 bases each). This TCR was sampled from a young woman with Graves' hyperthyroidism. The specimen was blood. Here the CDR3 reads CTSSLAAGTGANVLTF. The CDR3 DNA sequence: TGCACCAGCAGCTTGGCGGCCGGGACCGGGGCCAACGTCCTGACTTTC.